This TCR beta chain was recorded in a study of blood T cell repertoires in COVID-19. The study counted Cohort 3 donors as recovered given two negative PCRs, clearance, or symptom resolution. This CDR3 has 14 amino acids. Germline V gene data show CDR1 as SGHTA and CDR2 as FQGNSA. The V gene lost 10 bases and the J gene lost 5 bases, with 20 bases spanning the gap. This table comes from immunoSEQ multiplex PCR, and its TCRdb copy is limited to in-frame clones, with some not included. The profile shows 150,000 to 200,000 clones, roughly 82% of them singletons. This clone has at least ten counts. This receptor was taken from a man aged 50 to 60 who had recovered from COVID-19. Sequences were obtained from PBMCs or T cells enriched from blood (not recorded which). The chain links TRBV7-2 to TRBJ1-1; TRBD1 is a possible D gene (5 bases). As DNA, the CDR3 is TGTGCCACCTCCCTGGGGCGGACAAAAACTGAAGCTTTCTTT. This translates into CATSLGRTKTEAFF.